Below are 12 T cell receptor beta chains sequenced from a single sample in a study of OX40 agonist ivuxolimab in advanced cancers. Clones were sequenced by immunoSEQ multiplex PCR, and TCRdb holds only the in-frame ones, with some missing. This table holds some 98,000 clones, approximately 80% found once. Material: CD4+ or CD8+ T cells sorted from blood, obtained in a trial of the OX40 agonist ivuxolimab. These receptors all come from an adult with an advanced solid tumor such as melanoma, head and neck, liver or kidney cancer.

This chain uses TRBV5-5 with TRBJ2-7, with a possible D match to TRBD1 (6 bases). The CDR3 is 14 amino acids. Germline CDR1 and CDR2: SGHKS and YYEKEE (reference sequence). Trimming removed 3 bases at V and 5 bases at J, with 15 bases between. CDR3 in amino acids: CASSWYAGVNEQYF. CDR3 DNA sequence: TGTGCCAGCAGCTGGTACGCAGGGGTCAACGAGCAGTACTTC.

The chain joins TRBV4-1 to TRBJ2-1; 14 bases are shared with TRBD2. The CDR3 runs to 18 residues. Losses at the gene ends were 4 bases for V and 1 base for J; bases not matched to a gene: 6. The germline V gene encodes CDR1 MGHRA and CDR2 YSYEKL. The CDR3 region is CASSPGTSGRRSYNEQFF. In DNA, the CDR3 is TGCGCCAGCAGCCCAGGGACTAGCGGGAGAAGGTCCTACAATGAGCAGTTCTTC.

The J gene is TRBJ1-4, the V gene TRBV6-5, with 8 positions matching TRBD1. CDR1 and CDR2 (germline): MNHEY, SVGAGI. CDR3 length equals 12 residues. Trimming took 5 bases from V and 10 from J; bases not matched to a gene: 3. The CDR3 DNA reads TGTGCCAGCAGTAGAGACAGGGGAAAACTGTTTTTT. This translates into CASSRDRGKLFF.

V and J are TRBV15 and TRBJ2-2; D might be TRBD1 or TRBD2, each matching 6 bases. Per germline, CDR1 LNHNV and CDR2 YYDKDF (reference sequence). With 5 bases removed from V and 3 bases from J, the gap between germline ends came to 22 bases. The CDR3 has 18 amino acids. CDR3 in DNA: TGTGCCACCAGCGACAAATTAAGGGGGAGGACGGACACCGGGGAGCTGTTTTTT. Amino acids: CATSDKLRGRTDTGELFF.

This chain joins TRBV7-2 and TRBJ1-5, with 8 bases aligning to TRBD1. This CDR3 is built from 15 residues. Germline V gene data show CDR1 as SGHTA and CDR2 as FQGNSA. V was clipped by 4 bases and J by 5 bases; unmatched bases: 7. In nucleotides, the CDR3 is TGTGCCAGCAGCTCGCGGACAGGGAGTCATCAGCCCCAGCATTTT. Translating gives CASSSRTGSHQPQHF.

V gene TRBV28 combines with J gene TRBJ2-7; weak D call: TRBD2 (6 bases). The CDR3 totals 16 residues. V lost 0 bases and J lost 1, with 13 bases in between. From germline, CDR1 is MDHEN and CDR2 SYDVKM. The CDR3 DNA reads TGTGCCAGCAGTTTATGGGGCGGGACCACATCCTACGAGCAGTACTTC. Encoded protein: CASSLWGGTTSYEQYF. The full variable domain, with the rest looked up from reference TRBV28 and TRBJ2-7, is DVKVTQSSRYLVKRTGEKVFLECVQDMDHENMFWYRQDPGLGLRLIYFSYDVKMKEKGDIPEGYSVSREKKERFSLILESASTNQTSMYLCASSLWGGTTSYEQYFGPGTRLTVT.

The CDR3 nucleotides read TGTGCCAGCTGGGGGACTAAAATCCAGGGGGAGCAGTACTTC. This gives the protein CASWGTKIQGEQYF. This sequence joins TRBV6-1 and TRBJ2-7; TRBD2 might be the D (7 bases). CDR3 length: 14 residues. Germline V gene data show CDR1 as MNHNS and CDR2 as SASEGT. The V end was cut by 8 bases, the J end by 7 bases, with 21 bases between.

CDR3 coding DNA: TGTGCCAGCAGCCCAGGGGGGGTCCACACTGAAGCTTTCTTT. This gives the protein CASSPGGVHTEAFF. The chain uses TRBV5-4 and TRBJ1-1; 7 nucleotides line up with TRBD1. CDR1 and CDR2 from the germline V gene are SGHNT and YYREEE (reference sequence). The CDR3 is 14 residues long. The V and J ends lost 4 bases and 3 bases, in that order; junction bases with no gene match: 6.

The chain has TRBV7-9 and TRBJ2-7; 13 nucleotides agree with TRBD2. The germline V gene encodes CDR1 SEHNR and CDR2 FQNEAQ (reference sequence). There are 15 residues in the CDR3. The J segment lost 4 bases and the V segment lost 5 bases, leaving 5 bases of the junction unmatched. The CDR3 spells CASSPRTSGSYEQYF. CDR3 DNA: TGTGCCAGCAGCCCGCGGACTAGCGGGAGTTACGAGCAGTACTTC. The full variable domain, its missing parts supplied by reference TRBV7-9 and TRBJ2-7, is DTGVSQNPRHKITKRGQNVTFRCDPISEHNRLYWYRQTLGQGPEFLTYFQNEAQLEKSRLLSDRFSAERPKGSFSTLEIQRTEQGDSAMYLCASSPRTSGSYEQYFGPGTRLTVT.

The V gene is TRBV6-6, the J gene TRBJ1-2; 7 nucleotides agree with TRBD1. CDR1 is MNHNY and CDR2 is SVGAGI in the germline V gene (reference sequence). The CDR3 covers 15 residues. V shed 4 bases and J 6 bases; nucleotides not matched to a gene: 11. The CDR3 loop reads CASSSRQGRGDGYTF. As DNA, the CDR3 is TGTGCCAGCAGTTCCCGACAGGGCCGTGGGGATGGCTACACCTTC.

The CDR3 loop is CASRHGREEAFF. CDR3 bases: TGTGCCAGCAGACATGGACGGGAAGAAGCTTTCTTT. The chain carries TRBV6-5 and TRBJ1-1; D is unclear. Germline lookup yields CDR1 MNHEY and CDR2 SVGAGI. V gave up 6 bases and J gave up 8 bases, with 13 bases separating them. The CDR3 runs 12 residues.

This rearrangement joins TRBV7-3 to TRBJ2-7; 12 nucleotides line up with TRBD2. After removal of 5 bases from V and 7 bases from J, the junction contained 12 bases not matched to a gene. The V gene's germline CDR1 is SGHTA and CDR2 FQGTGA. The CDR3 has 16 amino acids. The CDR3 bases are TGTGCCAGCAGCCCCTCCCCACTAGCGGGAGGAGGGGAGCAGTACTTC. Translating gives CASSPSPLAGGGEQYF.